This is a list of T cell receptor beta chains from one sample in a study of response to subunit inactivated influenza vaccine. TCRdb re-analysed the RT-PCR reads in MiXCR, keeping a single row per CDR3 protein. The sample lists about 570,000 distinct CDR3 sequences; around 11% were seen once. This same sample was also part of a study on T cells expressing NK-cell markers.

The source material was PBMCs from blood, sampled on the day of vaccination. The source of these receptors is a man aged 50-59 years who received an inactivated influenza vaccine. CDR3s include the opening cysteine and the closing phenylalanine or tryptophan. The D gene is left open where the match is weak. A row's size may be missing; if present it is once, few, many or a size class.

V	size	D	J	DNA	CDR3
TRBV5-6	NA	TRBD1	TRBJ1-2	TGTGCCAGCAGCTTGAGGGACAGGGGGAATTATGGCTACACCTTC	CASSLRDRGNYGYTF
TRBV6-6	NA	NA	TRBJ2-2	TGTGCCAGCAGTTTCGGGACATGGGAGCTGTTTTTT	CASSFGTWELFF
TRBV4-1	few	TRBD2	TRBJ2-5	TGCGCCAGCAGCTATTGGACTAGCGAGGGAGAGACCCAGTACTTC	CASSYWTSEGETQYF
TRBV5-5	few	NA	TRBJ2-7	TGTGCCAGCAGCCCTGGAATACAGAACTCCTACGAGCAGTACTTC	CASSPGIQNSYEQYF
TRBV24-1	few	NA	TRBJ2-3	TGTGCCACCAGTTACAGAAGCACAGATACGCAGTATTTT	CATSYRSTDTQYF
TRBV20-1	many	TRBD2	TRBJ2-5	TGCAGTGCTAGAGGAGCGGGGGATACGGAGACCCAGTACTTC	CSARGAGDTETQYF
TRBV29-1	few	TRBD1	TRBJ2-1	TGCAGCGTCGACCGGGACAGCAACAATGAGCAGTTCTTC	CSVDRDSNNEQFF
TRBV5-6	NA	NA	TRBJ1-1	TGTGCCAGCAGCTTTCGTCCAGCTGAAGCTTTCTTT	CASSFRPAEAFF
TRBV11-2	NA	NA	TRBJ1-3	TGTGCCAGCAGCTTAGTCCGGGACACAATCTCTGGAAACACCATATATTTT	CASSLVRDTISGNTIYF
TRBV5-6	few	TRBD2	TRBJ2-5	TGTGCCAGCAGCCGGACTAGCGGGGGATACCAAGAGACCCAGTACTTC	CASSRTSGGYQETQYF
TRBV11-2	NA	TRBD1	TRBJ2-3	TGTGCCAGCAGCACGGCCGGACAGGGAAAGAGCACAGATACGCAGTATTTT	CASSTAGQGKSTDTQYF
TRBV6-1	many	NA	TRBJ2-1	TGTGCCAGCAGTACCCGGCGCAGGGGTCAACCCTTTGACCAGTTCTTC	CASSTRRRGQPFDQFF
TRBV3-1	NA	NA	TRBJ2-7	TGTGCCAGCAGCCAGTCGTGGGGGTCCAGCTCCTACGAGCAGTGCTTC	CASSQSWGSSSYEQCF
TRBV7-2	many	TRBD2	TRBJ2-7	TGTGCCAGCAGCTTAGGCCTAGCGGGAGGAAACGAGCAGTACTTC	CASSLGLAGGNEQYF
TRBV7-9	few	TRBD1	TRBJ2-7	TGTGCCAGCAGGTCGGACAGGGGCCCCCAGGCCTACGAGCAGTACTTC	CASRSDRGPQAYEQYF
TRBV9	NA	NA	TRBJ2-7	TGTGCCAGCAGCGTGGGGACTCTTTCCTACGAGCAGTACTTC	CASSVGTLSYEQYF
TRBV6-2/TRBV6-3	few	NA	TRBJ2-7	TGTGCCAGCAGTTACTCGAGGACGGGTACATACGAGCAGTACTTC	CASSYSRTGTYEQYF
TRBV6-1	NA	TRBD1	TRBJ1-2	TGTGCCAGCAGGGGACAGGGTAATAACTATGGCTACACCTTC	CASRGQGNNYGYTF
TRBV6-2/TRBV6-3	NA	TRBD2	TRBJ2-5	TGTGCCAGCAGTTCTTGGGCGGGGGAACAAGAGACCCAGTACTTC	CASSSWAGEQETQYF
TRBV4-2	NA	NA	TRBJ2-3	TGTGCCAGCAGCCAAGAAAGCGGGAGCACAGATACGCAGTATTTT	CASSQESGSTDTQYF
TRBV23-1	few	TRBD2	TRBJ2-1	TGCGCCAGCACTCAAGAGCGGGGGGGCTACAATGAGCAGTTCTTC	CASTQERGGYNEQFF
TRBV9	NA	NA	TRBJ1-2	TGTGCCAGCAGCATGGGGACGGAGCCCAGATATGGCTACACCTTC	CASSMGTEPRYGYTF
TRBV20-1	many	NA	TRBJ1-3	TGCAGTGCTGGGTGGGGGGCACGCGGAAACACCATATATTTT	CSAGWGARGNTIYF
TRBV29-1	NA	TRBD1	TRBJ2-7	TGCAGCGCGGGACAGTGGGACGGCGAGCAGTACTTC	CSAGQWDGEQYF
TRBV12-3/TRBV12-4	once	TRBD2	TRBJ2-1	TGTGCCAGCAGTCCGCGGGAGGGCGGTGAGCAGTTCTTC	CASSPREGGEQFF
TRBV4-2	NA	TRBD1	TRBJ1-2	TGTGCCATCAGCCCCGCGCCGGGACAGGGCTTCTATGGCTACACCTTC	CAISPAPGQGFYGYTF
TRBV25-1	many	NA	TRBJ2-1	TGTGCCAGCACGACAGGGGAGGGTTTCGATGAGCAGTTCTTC	CASTTGEGFDEQFF
TRBV27	few	TRBD2	TRBJ2-7	TGTGCCAGCAGGAGAGCGGGAGGGGGCTTCGAGCAGTACTTC	CASRRAGGGFEQYF
TRBV6-2/TRBV6-3	few	TRBD2	TRBJ2-7	TGTGCCAGCGGCGGACTAGCGGGGTGGACCTACGAGCAGTACTTC	CASGGLAGWTYEQYF
TRBV11-2	NA	TRBD2	TRBJ2-1	TGTGCCAGCAGCCCAGGACTAGTTTATGAGCAGTTCTTC	CASSPGLVYEQFF
TRBV6-6	few	NA	TRBJ1-2	TGTGCCAGCAGTTACGCCAAGGATGGCTACACCTTC	CASSYAKDGYTF
TRBV4-2	NA	NA	TRBJ1-5	TGTGCCAGCAGCCAAGAAGGAGGGTATAGCAATCAGCCCCAGCATTTT	CASSQEGGYSNQPQHF
TRBV7-6	few	NA	TRBJ1-5	TGTGCCAACCGGGCCACCCCTCGTAGCAATCAGCCCCAGCATTTT	CANRATPRSNQPQHF
TRBV7-3	few	TRBD2	TRBJ2-1	TGTGCCAGCAGCTTAAGCGAAGAAAGCGGGAGGGCCATTCGGTGGTACAATGAGCAGTTCTTC	CASSLSEESGRAIRWYNEQFF
TRBV7-3	NA	NA	TRBJ2-1	TGTGCCAGCAGCTTAAAACGCCCTGTTGGCAGGGACAACTACAATGAGCAGTTCTTC	CASSLKRPVGRDNYNEQFF
TRBV9	NA	TRBD1	TRBJ2-1	TGTGCCAGCAGCCGAACGGGACAGGGATCCTACAATGAGCAGTTCTTC	CASSRTGQGSYNEQFF
TRBV5-1	few	TRBD1	TRBJ2-7	TGCGCCAGCAGCCGGCTGGGGACAGGGTCCTACGAGCAGTACTTC	CASSRLGTGSYEQYF
TRBV24-1	NA	NA	TRBJ2-3	TGTGCCACCGGCGGGGACACAGATACGCAGTATTTT	CATGGDTDTQYF
TRBV11-2	NA	TRBD2	TRBJ2-7	TGTGCCAGCAGCTCCCGGGACTATAATTACGAGCAGTACTTC	CASSSRDYNYEQYF
TRBV7-9	few	TRBD1	TRBJ2-3	TGTGCCAGCAGCTCTGGACAGGGGGCGAGCAAGACAGATACGCAGTATTTT	CASSSGQGASKTDTQYF
TRBV20-1	NA	NA	TRBJ2-3	TGCAGTGCTAGGAGGGAAGCCCCCGATACGCAGTATTTT	CSARREAPDTQYF
TRBV14	few	NA	TRBJ2-2	TGTGCCAGCAGCCAAAATCTGAGAGGGGAGCTGTTTTTT	CASSQNLRGELFF
TRBV7-9	NA	NA	TRBJ2-3	TGTGCCAGCAGCTCGGTTTCGCGGACAGATACGCAGTATTTT	CASSSVSRTDTQYF
TRBV18	NA	NA	TRBJ1-1	TGTGCCAGCTCACCCCCGCTGGGACCGAGGGCATTCAACACTGAAGCTTTCTTT	CASSPPLGPRAFNTEAFF
TRBV9	NA	NA	TRBJ1-4	TGTGCCAGCAGCGCCGGTGGGTCAACTAATGAAAAACTGTTTTTT	CASSAGGSTNEKLFF
TRBV11-3	many	NA	TRBJ2-2	TGTGCCAGCAGCTTAGATAGAGGGACCACCGGGGAGCTGTTTTTT	CASSLDRGTTGELFF
TRBV3-1	NA	NA	TRBJ2-7	TGTGCCAGCAGCCAAACCTGGGCAGGGACCGAAGACGAGCAGTACTTC	CASSQTWAGTEDEQYF
TRBV11-1	few	TRBD2	TRBJ2-1	TGTGCCAGCAGGTCTACCTTCGGGACTAGCCTCCGCTCCTACAATGAGCAGTTCTTC	CASRSTFGTSLRSYNEQFF
TRBV20-1	NA	TRBD2	TRBJ2-1	TGCAGTGCGGAGGGACTAGCGGGAAGGAATGAGCAGTTCTTC	CSAEGLAGRNEQFF
TRBV20-1	few	NA	TRBJ2-7	TGCAGTGCTAGAGCCCAGGGAGGGGGGAACGAGCAGTACTTC	CSARAQGGGNEQYF
TRBV28	many	TRBD1	TRBJ1-1	TGTGCCAGCAGTAGGGACAGTCACACTGAAGCTTTCTTT	CASSRDSHTEAFF
TRBV5-6	many	NA	TRBJ1-4	TGTGCCAGCAGCTATTCGACAGGACCAAGGGAAAAACTGTTTTTT	CASSYSTGPREKLFF
TRBV9	few	NA	TRBJ1-1	TGTGCCAGCAGCGTACAGCCTGCGGGGTCTGAAGCTTTCTTT	CASSVQPAGSEAFF
TRBV12-3/TRBV12-4	NA	TRBD1	TRBJ1-5	TGTGCCAGCAGTTCTAAGACAGGGTCGGTCGGCAATCAGCCCCAGCATTTT	CASSSKTGSVGNQPQHF
TRBV20-1	NA	NA	TRBJ2-7	TGCAGTGCTAGAGATAGTGGCGGGCCCTCCTACGAGCAGTACTTC	CSARDSGGPSYEQYF
TRBV16	many	NA	TRBJ2-5	TGTGCCAGCAGCCCCTTGAGGGGGGCACAAGAGACCCAGTACTTC	CASSPLRGAQETQYF
TRBV28	few	TRBD2	TRBJ2-7	TGTGCCAGCAGTCACAACAGCGGGGGGATCCACTACGAGCAGTACTTC	CASSHNSGGIHYEQYF
TRBV13	NA	TRBD2	TRBJ2-7	TGTGCCAGCAGCTTTAGCGGGAGTCCCCCCTACGAGCAGTACTTC	CASSFSGSPPYEQYF
TRBV24-1	NA	TRBD1	TRBJ2-7	TGTGCCACCAGGGGGACAGGCTACGAGCAGTACTTC	CATRGTGYEQYF
TRBV10-2	few	NA	TRBJ2-7	TGCGCCAGCGGGAGGGACATAATTTACGAGCAGTACTTC	CASGRDIIYEQYF